These 28 T cell receptor beta chains were all obtained from the same sample, sequenced in a study of T cell repertoires in cytomegalovirus infection. No cognate antigen is known for these TCRs. Each CDR3 protein gets one entry after TCRdb re-called the reads with MiXCR. The table has approximately 220,000 distinct CDR3 sequences, less than 50% seen once. The source material was CD8+ T cells from cultured PBMCs, sampled from culture after CMV antigen stimulation. The receptors were sampled from a human donor in good health (CMV status not recorded). Some clones in this sample may be carry-over from other donors' samples.

This chain joins TRBV7-9 and TRBJ1-2; no firm D call. The CDR3 has 13 amino acids. Trimming removed 5 bases from V and 4 bases from J, with 11 bases in between. Germline values: CDR1 SEHNR, CDR2 FQNEAQ (reference sequence). The CDR3 loop reads CASSPTQFYGYTF. CDR3 nucleotide sequence: TGTGCCAGCAGCCCCACACAGTTCTATGGCTACACCTTC.

This chain connects TRBV15 to TRBJ1-3; maybe TRBD1 (6 bases). The CDR3 length is 19 residues. From germline, CDR1 is LNHNV and CDR2 YYDKDF (reference sequence). V lost 0 bases, J lost 1 base, and 19 bases lay in between. CDR3 in DNA: TGTGCCACCAGCAGAGAGCGACAGGAGGGATATTGGTCTGGAAACACCATATATTTT. This encodes CATSRERQEGYWSGNTIYF.

This clonotype was counted between two and nine times. This chain links TRBV19 with TRBJ1-5; tentatively, D is TRBD1 (5 bases). Trimming cost V 5 bases and J 1 base, with 18 bases left between them. In germline, CDR1 is LNHDA, CDR2 SQIVND (reference sequence). The CDR3 extends over 17 amino acids. CDR3 coding DNA: TGTGCCAGTAGTGCCCCGCAGGGTTCTTCGAGCAATCAGCCCCAGCATTTT. Translated: CASSAPQGSSSNQPQHF.

V is TRBV6-6 and J is TRBJ1-4; D uncertain. The CDR3 runs 14 residues. Germline V gene sequence: CDR1 MNHNY, CDR2 SVGAGI (reference sequence). Trimming removed 0 bases from V and 5 bases from J, with 7 bases in between. CDR3 region: CASSYSGPNEKLFF. The CDR3 nucleotides are TGTGCCAGCAGTTACTCGGGTCCCAATGAAAAACTGTTTTTT.

The CDR3 coding sequence is TGTGCCAGCAGTTACGGGGACAGCTACACCGGGGAGCTGTTTTTT. Translating gives CASSYGDSYTGELFF. V gene TRBV6-5 combines with J gene TRBJ2-2; 7 bases map to TRBD1. The CDR3 loop spans 15 amino acids. V lost 2 bases, J lost 3 bases, and 3 bases stayed unmatched. Germline assignment: CDR1 MNHEY and CDR2 SVGAGI.

The J gene is TRBJ1-5, the V gene TRBV19; 8 positions match TRBD1. The CDR3 contains 16 residues. Germline lookup yields CDR1 LNHDA and CDR2 SQIVND (reference sequence). J gave up 5 bases and V 3 bases, and 9 bases lay outside the gene matches. This CDR3 reads CASSMIWTGRDQPQHF. For the CDR3, the DNA is TGTGCCAGTAGTATGATTTGGACAGGGAGGGATCAGCCCCAGCATTTT.

The chain has TRBV29-1 and TRBJ2-7; D is unclear. The germline CDR1 and CDR2 sequences are SQVTM and ANQGSEA. Trimming took 1 base from V and 2 from J, leaving 6 bases between them. This CDR3 has 12 residues. The CDR3: CSVEVNPYEQYF. DNA of the CDR3: TGCAGCGTTGAAGTAAACCCCTACGAGCAGTACTTC.

In regard to this clonotype: The junction shows a germline mismatch at one end, possibly a read error. The rearrangement uses TRBV12-3 or TRBV12-4 and TRBJ2-1; D call uncertain. The CDR3 extends over 16 amino acids. DNA for the CDR3: TGTGCAAGCAGTCCCACCGAGGTTACCCAATACAATGAGCCGTTCTTC. Translating it yields CASSPTEVTQYNEPFF.

This clonotype has only one observation. The junction shows a germline mismatch at one end, possibly a read error. V gene TRBV27 combines with J gene TRBJ2-5; D is uncertain. CDR3 size: 11 residues. Germline loops: CDR1 MNHEY, CDR2 SMNVEV (reference sequence). CDR3 residues: CASSISGTQYF. The CDR3 DNA reads as TGTGCCAGCAGTATATCCGGGACCCAGTACTTC.

The sample holds a few counts of this clonotype. The chain carries TRBV27 and TRBJ2-1; TRBD2 agrees at 11 bases. Unmatched junction bases numbered 4, after V lost 6 bases and J lost 3 bases. CDR3 length: 15 residues. In germline, CDR1 is MNHEY, CDR2 SMNVEV (reference sequence). The CDR3 protein is CASRGTSGSYNEQFF. The CDR3, as DNA: TGTGCCAGCAGGGGAACTAGCGGGAGCTACAATGAGCAGTTCTTC.

The chain links TRBV4-1 to TRBJ1-5; D is uncertain. Germline lookup yields CDR1 MGHRA and CDR2 YSYEKL. The CDR3 covers 22 residues. V shed 0 bases and J shed 0 bases, with 27 bases lying between them. In DNA form, the CDR3 reads TGCGCCAGCAGCCAAGACGACGGATCTAGCGGGTTGGAATCACTTAGCAATCAGCCCCAGCATTTT. This codes for CASSQDDGSSGLESLSNQPQHF.

The sample holds many counts of this clonotype. V is TRBV7-9 and J is TRBJ1-1, with D unclear. The V and J ends lost 0 bases and 6 bases respectively, with 14 bases between them. The CDR3 length is 15 residues. CDR1 is SEHNR and CDR2 is FQNEAQ in the germline V gene (reference sequence). The CDR3 region is CASSLAEGRRAEAFF. CDR3 nucleotides: TGTGCCAGCAGCTTAGCAGAGGGAAGGAGGGCTGAAGCTTTCTTT.

The chain combines TRBV27 with TRBJ2-7; 8 bases are shared with TRBD1. CDR1 is MNHEY and CDR2 is SMNVEV in the germline V gene (reference sequence). V lost 0 bases to trimming and J lost 2 bases; unmatched junction nucleotides: 0. CDR3 length equals 14 residues. Written as DNA, the CDR3 is TGTGCCAGCAGTTTATCGACAGGGGCCTACGAGCAGTACTTC. As protein: CASSLSTGAYEQYF.

The rearrangement joins TRBV12-5 to TRBJ2-3; possibly TRBD2 for D (6 bases). The germline V gene encodes CDR1 LGHNT and CDR2 FRNRAP. The ends were cut back, 2 bases at V and 6 bases at J, with 21 bases in the middle. The CDR3 consists of 17 residues. The DNA of the CDR3 is TGTGCTAGTGGTTTGTCGTTAGCGGCCACGCGTGGGGATACGCAGTATTTT. Its translation is CASGLSLAATRGDTQYF.

The chain uses TRBV6-5 and TRBJ2-7; D is unresolved. CDR1 and CDR2 from the germline V gene are MNHEY and SVGAGI. Trimming pared 0 bases from V and 3 bases from J, leaving 6 bases between. The CDR3 covers 13 residues. The CDR3 bases are TGTGCCAGCAGTTACTCTACAGTCTACGAGCAGTACTTC. Its protein is CASSYSTVYEQYF.

This chain joins TRBV19 and TRBJ2-7; 9 bases align to TRBD2. The CDR3 covers 13 residues. The V gene end was trimmed by 10 bases and the J gene end by 4 bases; junction bases not matched to a gene: 8. Germline values: CDR1 LNHDA, CDR2 SQIVND (reference sequence). CDR3: CATAGGPGYEQYF. The CDR3 nucleotides are TGTGCCACCGCGGGAGGGCCGGGTTACGAGCAGTACTTC.

This chain joins TRBV27 and TRBJ2-5; no definite D call. Germline-derived CDR1 and CDR2 are MNHEY and SMNVEV (reference sequence). V was clipped by 5 bases and J by 4 bases, with 11 bases between them. The CDR3 covers 13 residues. CDR3 sequence: CASSITNLETQYF. DNA for the CDR3: TGTGCCAGCAGTATTACTAACCTAGAGACCCAGTACTTC.

The CDR3 spells CASSFTRKHYGYTF. DNA for the CDR3: TGTGCCAGCAGCTTCACGAGGAAACACTATGGCTACACCTTC. The J gene is TRBJ1-2, the V gene TRBV5-5, with unresolved D. Trimming removed 2 bases at V and 3 bases at J, with 11 bases between. Germline V lookup: CDR1 SGHKS, CDR2 YYEKEE (reference sequence). The CDR3 is 14 amino acids.

This clonotype has a handful of counts. The chain is built from TRBV7-3 and TRBJ2-5, with 16 bases matching TRBD2. V trimming: 5 bases; J trimming: 5 bases; junction bases outside the gene matches: 11. The CDR3 loop spans 18 amino acids. Germline CDR1 and CDR2: SGHTA and FQGTGA. For the CDR3, the DNA is TGTGCCAGCAGCCCGGGGACTAGCGGGAGGGAAGCCCGGGAGACCCAGTACTTC. The encoded protein is CASSPGTSGREARETQYF.

The chain has TRBV7-9 and TRBJ1-4; D not certain. Trimming cost V 5 bases and J 9 bases, with 10 bases left between them. The CDR3 sequence is 12 residues long. Germline values: CDR1 SEHNR, CDR2 FQNEAQ (reference sequence). CDR3 residues: CASSPLVQKLFF. The DNA of the CDR3 is TGTGCCAGCAGCCCTTTAGTACAAAAACTGTTTTTT.

The CDR3 region is CASSSKGQYEQYF. DNA for the CDR3: TGTGCCAGCAGCTCCAAGGGACAATACGAGCAGTACTTC. This chain joins TRBV7-9 and TRBJ2-7, with D maybe TRBD1 (6 bases). The germline gives CDR1 SEHNR, CDR2 FQNEAQ (reference sequence). The CDR3 is 13 amino acids. V was trimmed by 4 bases and J by 4 bases, leaving 11 bases between them.

This chain connects TRBV2 to TRBJ2-1; TRBD1 matches 7 bases. This CDR3 region has 14 residues. From germline, CDR1 is SNHLY and CDR2 FYNNEI. Trimming removed 8 bases from V and 5 bases from J; junction bases left unmatched: 9. CDR3 in DNA: TGTGCCAGCGTCGACGGGACAGACAACAATGAGCAGTTCTTC. It is translated as CASVDGTDNNEQFF. Full variable domain (rest looked up from reference TRBV2 and TRBJ2-1): EPEVTQTPSHQVTQMGQEVILRCVPISNHLYFYWYRQILGQKVEFLVSFYNNEISEKSEIFDDQFSVERPDGSNFTLKIRSTKLEDSAMYFCASVDGTDNNEQFFGPGTRLTVL.

This clonotype was counted between two and nine times. This chain connects TRBV3-1 to TRBJ2-7, with 9 positions matching TRBD1. Looked up from germline, CDR1 is LGHDT and CDR2 is YNNKEL (reference sequence). This CDR3 is built from 15 residues. Trimming took 4 bases from V and 2 from J; bases not matched to a gene: 6. This chain's CDR3 is CASSPGTGSPYEQYF. The CDR3 DNA is TGTGCCAGCAGCCCCGGGACAGGGAGCCCCTACGAGCAGTACTTC.

The chain links TRBV11-2 to TRBJ1-1; D is possibly TRBD1 (5 bases). Germline V gene sequence: CDR1 SGHAT, CDR2 FQNNGV. The CDR3 loop spans 15 amino acids. Trimming took off 5 bases at V and 1 base at J, with 14 bases between the two ends. CDR3 nucleotide sequence: TGTGCCAGCAGCCTAGGAAGGGACTCGAACACTGAAGCTTTCTTT. Its translation is CASSLGRDSNTEAFF.

The rearrangement links TRBV6-2 or TRBV6-3 to TRBJ2-7; D unresolved. Germline V CDR1 and CDR2: MNHEY, SVGEGT. V dropped 3 bases and J dropped 3 bases, with 6 bases sitting between them. The CDR3 consists of 12 residues. CDR3 sequence (DNA): TGTGCCAGCAGTTATAGCTTCTACGAGCAGTACTTC. Translation gives CASSYSFYEQYF.

This clonotype has ten or more counts. The chain uses TRBV7-3 and TRBJ2-3, with unresolved D. Trimming cost V 0 bases and J 0 bases, with 4 bases left between them. CDR1 is SGHTA, CDR2 FQGTGA, per germline. The CDR3 consists of 14 residues. The CDR3 sequence is CASSLTGSTDTQYF. The CDR3 DNA sequence: TGTGCCAGCAGCTTAACGGGCAGCACAGATACGCAGTATTTT.

The V call is TRBV6-5, the J call TRBJ1-1; D gene unclear. This CDR3 region has 13 residues. Trimming stripped 6 bases from V and 6 bases from J, with 14 bases between. CDR1 is MNHEY, CDR2 SVGAGI, per germline. CDR3 bases: TGTGCCAGCAGCCGCCTTCAGGTTCCTGAAGCTTTCTTT. Residues: CASSRLQVPEAFF.

This chain uses TRBV12-3 or TRBV12-4 with TRBJ1-2; D perhaps matches TRBD1 (6 bases). The V end was cut by 5 bases, the J end by 1 base, with 14 bases between. The CDR3 contains 15 residues. The CDR3 bases are TGTGCCAGCAGTAAGGACAGAAACTTTAACTATGGCTACACCTTC. It encodes CASSKDRNFNYGYTF.